This is a list of T cell receptor beta chains from one sample in a study of blood T cell repertoires in COVID-19. Repertoires were generated with immunoSEQ multiplex PCR, while TCRdb's copy carries only in-frame clones and drops some. The data contain around 300,000 clones, more than 75% of them singletons. What was sequenced was peripheral blood. Source of these receptors: a woman aged 25 to 39 who had recovered from COVID-19. The CDR3 runs from the conserved cysteine through the conserved F or W. The D gene is left open where the match is weak. Size is stated for part of the rows, as once, few or many counts, or as a class when the clone is expanded.

V gene: TRBV21-1
J gene: TRBJ2-7
D gene: .
clone size: .
CDR3 DNA: TGTGCCAGCAGCAAAGGTCCGAGGGAAATATCCTACGAGCAGTACTTC
CDR3 protein: CASSKGPREISYEQYF

V gene: TRBV5-1
J gene: TRBJ2-5
D gene: TRBD2
clone size: few
CDR3 DNA: TGCGCCAGCAGCAGGGACGGGACTAGTGGCGGGACCCAGTACTTC
CDR3 protein: CASSRDGTSGGTQYF

V gene: TRBV12-3/TRBV12-4
J gene: TRBJ1-4
D gene: TRBD1
clone size: .
CDR3 DNA: TGTGCCAGCAGTCGACAGGGATATGAAAAACTGTTTTTT
CDR3 protein: CASSRQGYEKLFF

V gene: TRBV19
J gene: TRBJ2-7
D gene: TRBD1
clone size: .
CDR3 DNA: TGTGCCAGTAGTTTCGACAGGGGCACGGGTTACGAGCAGTACTTC
CDR3 protein: CASSFDRGTGYEQYF

V gene: TRBV5-4
J gene: TRBJ2-7
D gene: TRBD1
clone size: .
CDR3 DNA: TGTGCCAGCAGCTTGGGACCGGGACAGGGAGAGCAGTACTTC
CDR3 protein: CASSLGPGQGEQYF

V gene: TRBV18
J gene: TRBJ1-5
D gene: TRBD1
clone size: .
CDR3 DNA: TGTGCCAGCTCACCGGTAGGGGACAGGGCTCAGCCCCAGCATTTT
CDR3 protein: CASSPVGDRAQPQHF

V gene: TRBV20-1
J gene: TRBJ1-1
D gene: .
clone size: .
CDR3 DNA: TGCAGTGCTGAGTGGTCCCGGGGAGCTTTCTTT
CDR3 protein: CSAEWSRGAFF

V gene: TRBV18
J gene: TRBJ1-6
D gene: .
clone size: few
CDR3 DNA: TGTGCCAGCTCACTGGATAGAGGGAATTCACCCCTCCACTTT
CDR3 protein: CASSLDRGNSPLHF

V gene: TRBV19
J gene: TRBJ2-1
D gene: TRBD1
clone size: few
CDR3 DNA: TGTGCCAGTAGCGGCCAGGGGGCCTACAATGAGCAGTTCTTC
CDR3 protein: CASSGQGAYNEQFF

V gene: TRBV5-8
J gene: TRBJ1-2
D gene: .
clone size: .
CDR3 DNA: TGTGCCAGCAGCTTGTTTGCCCAAAACGGACAGTCCTATGGCTACACCTTC
CDR3 protein: CASSLFAQNGQSYGYTF

V gene: TRBV6-5
J gene: TRBJ2-1
D gene: TRBD2
clone size: .
CDR3 DNA: TGTGCCAGCAGTTTGGGACTAGCGGGAGGAGGAGAGCAGTTCTTC
CDR3 protein: CASSLGLAGGGEQFF

V gene: TRBV12-3/TRBV12-4
J gene: TRBJ1-2
D gene: .
clone size: .
CDR3 DNA: TGTGCCAGCAGCGTGAAGTACGGGGGTGGCTACACCTTC
CDR3 protein: CASSVKYGGGYTF

V gene: TRBV3-1/TRBV3-2
J gene: TRBJ2-5
D gene: .
clone size: .
CDR3 DNA: TGTGCCAGCAGCCTCGGGACTCCTACACCACAAGAGACCCAGTACTTC
CDR3 protein: CASSLGTPTPQETQYF

V gene: TRBV5-6
J gene: TRBJ1-5
D gene: .
clone size: .
CDR3 DNA: TGTGCCAGCAGCTTCGGGGGATCGGGGCAGCCCCAGCATTTT
CDR3 protein: CASSFGGSGQPQHF

V gene: TRBV5-5
J gene: TRBJ1-3
D gene: .
clone size: .
CDR3 DNA: TGTGCCAGCAGCTTGGGGAGATCTGGAAACACCATATATTTT
CDR3 protein: CASSLGRSGNTIYF

V gene: TRBV30
J gene: TRBJ1-5
D gene: .
clone size: .
CDR3 DNA: TGTGCCTGGGTAATACAGGGAAATCAGCCCCAGCATTTT
CDR3 protein: CAWVIQGNQPQHF

V gene: TRBV6-5
J gene: TRBJ1-1
D gene: .
clone size: few
CDR3 DNA: TGTGCCAGCAGTCGGGAGGGCACTGAAGCTTTCTTT
CDR3 protein: CASSREGTEAFF

V gene: TRBV7-9
J gene: TRBJ2-7
D gene: TRBD1
clone size: .
CDR3 DNA: TGTGCCAGCAGCTTATCGATCGGGACAGCGAGCTACGAGCAGTACTTC
CDR3 protein: CASSLSIGTASYEQYF

V gene: TRBV12-3/TRBV12-4
J gene: TRBJ2-7
D gene: .
clone size: .
CDR3 DNA: TGTGCCAGCAGTTTCGACAGTAGCTACGAGCAGTACTTC
CDR3 protein: CASSFDSSYEQYF

V gene: TRBV5-1
J gene: TRBJ1-3
D gene: TRBD1
clone size: .
CDR3 DNA: TGCGCCAGCAGCTTGGCGGGACAGGGGATAGACACCATATATTTT
CDR3 protein: CASSLAGQGIDTIYF